This T cell receptor (beta chain) is drawn from a study of vaccination effects on CD4 cells after COVID-19. Using viral peptide pools, the ViraFEST assay grew out antigen-specific CD4+ T cells prior to sequencing. It was after approximately 11 days of culture that CD4+ T cells were isolated. Vaccine recipients, nucleocapsid antibody negative, had no prior SARS-CoV-2 infection. IL-2 medium took the place of half the medium on both days 3 and 7. Assay: immunoSEQ multiplex PCR; the TCRdb copy retains only in-frame clones and omits some. The sample contains 35,000 to 55,000 clones, roughly four fifths of which appear only once. Details on this clone: Its antigen is unknown.

CDR1 is LNHDA, CDR2 SQIVND, per germline (reference sequence). There are 15 residues in the CDR3. V shed 7 bases and J shed 3 bases, with 13 bases lying between them. This receptor was taken from a human donor who received a COVID-19 vaccine. This specimen consisted of CD4+ T cells from PBMCs cultured with SARS-CoV-2 spike peptides, obtained before COVID-19 vaccination. The chain combines TRBV19 with TRBJ1-6; D gene unclear. This chain's CDR3 is CASTFETIYNSPLHF. The CDR3, as DNA: TGTGCCAGTACGTTCGAGACCATCTATAATTCACCCCTCCACTTT.